The 27 T cell receptor beta chains given below trace back to one sample, sequenced in a study of shared clonotypes between healthy human individuals. Libraries were prepared by immunoSEQ multiplex PCR; TCRdb keeps only in-frame clonotypes and omits some of them. The profile shows around 1.4 million clones, approximately 98.5% of them singletons. The sample was naive CD4+ T cells sorted from blood. Described subset: CD45RA+ positively selected. The receptors here all came from a man younger than 40 in good health.

As to this clone: This specimen includes other DNA sequences encoding the same CDR3. The genes are TRBV18 and TRBJ2-1, with D uncertain. V was clipped by 3 bases and J by 8 bases, with 8 bases between them. This CDR3 spans 12 amino acids. The germline V gene encodes CDR1 KGHSH and CDR2 LQKENI. The CDR3 sequence is CASSPSTDEQFF. The DNA for the CDR3 is TGTGCCAGCTCACCGTCTACGGATGAGCAGTTCTTC.

CDR3 residues: CAIKGGPSYEQYF. CDR3 nucleotides: TGTGCCATCAAGGGGGGGCCGTCCTACGAGCAGTACTTC. The chain is built from TRBV6-1 and TRBJ2-7; the D gene is possibly TRBD2 (7 bases). This CDR3 contains 13 residues. Trimming left V 10 bases short and J 1 base short, with 14 bases between. Germline CDR1 reads MNHNS; CDR2 reads SASEGT.

This chain connects TRBV5-1 to TRBJ2-1; 8 bases agree with TRBD2. The CDR3 has 15 residues. The trim removed 4 bases at V and 9 bases at J, leaving 12 bases unmatched. CDR1 is SGHRS and CDR2 is YFSETQ in the germline V gene. The CDR3 loop is CASSPTGTSTGEQFF. In DNA form, the CDR3 reads TGCGCCAGCAGCCCAACCGGGACTAGTACTGGTGAGCAGTTCTTC.

The chain links TRBV9 to TRBJ2-1; 8 nucleotides line up with TRBD2. Trimming at V came to 6 bases and at J to 5 bases, leaving 7 bases not matched to a gene. Germline assignment: CDR1 SGDLS and CDR2 YYNGEE. This CDR3 is built from 14 residues. The CDR3 coding sequence is TGTGCCAGCATGAGCGGGAGAGGGGACAATGAGCAGTTCTTC. Translated, it gives CASMSGRGDNEQFF. The complete variable domain, with remaining parts taken from reference TRBV9 and TRBJ2-1, reads DSGVTQTPKHLITATGQRVTLRCSPRSGDLSVYWYQQSLDQGLQFLIQYYNGEERAKGNILERFSAQQFPDLHSELNLSSLELGDSALYFCASMSGRGDNEQFFGPGTRLTVL.

The chain recombines TRBV7-9 with TRBJ2-7, with 7 bases lining up with TRBD2. The CDR3 is 15 amino acids. Germline loops: CDR1 SEHNR, CDR2 FQNEAQ (reference sequence). With V trimmed by 5 bases and J by 4 bases, 11 bases remained unmatched. CDR3 protein: CASSHIERDSYEQYF. As DNA, the CDR3 is TGTGCCAGCAGCCACATAGAGCGGGACTCATACGAGCAGTACTTC.

The gene calls are TRBV5-6 and TRBJ1-2; D remains unclear. The CDR3 runs 16 residues. The ends were cut back, 0 bases at V and 4 bases at J, with 16 bases in the middle. The germline CDR1 and CDR2 sequences are SGHDT and YYEEEE. The CDR3 region is CASSLAWTQLGYGYTF. The CDR3 coding sequence is TGTGCCAGCAGCTTGGCTTGGACTCAGCTCGGCTATGGCTACACCTTC.

The J gene is TRBJ2-1, the V gene TRBV10-3; 12 nucleotides agree with TRBD2. CDR3 size: 17 residues. With V trimmed by 8 bases and J by 6 bases, 14 bases remained unmatched. Germline loops: CDR1 ENHRY, CDR2 SYGVKD. The CDR3 bases are TGTGCCATCCGAAACTGGCTAGCGGGAGGGCCGGGCAATGAGCAGTTCTTC. Translating gives CAIRNWLAGGPGNEQFF.

In the case of this clone: In the same sample, other DNA sequences code for this CDR3. The chain carries TRBV5-4 and TRBJ2-1; weak D call: TRBD2 (5 bases). The CDR3 loop spans 12 amino acids. V lost 0 bases to trimming and J lost 10 bases, with 8 bases between them. In germline, CDR1 is SGHNT, CDR2 YYREEE (reference sequence). CDR3 amino acids: CASSLAGGEQFF. The CDR3 DNA follows: TGTGCCAGCAGCTTGGCAGGAGGCGAGCAGTTCTTC.

V is TRBV5-5 and J is TRBJ2-7, with TRBD2 matching over 9 bases. The CDR3 is 18 residues long. The V and J ends lost 3 bases and 6 bases, in that order; junction bases with no gene match: 19. Germline lookup yields CDR1 SGHKS and CDR2 YYEKEE (reference sequence). The CDR3, as DNA: TGTGCCAGCAGCTATGGCGGGAGGGCCCTAGGGATTGCCATCGAGCAGTACTTC. Amino acids: CASSYGGRALGIAIEQYF.

The chain is built from TRBV7-3 and TRBJ1-1; D remains unclear. The V end lost 4 bases, the J end lost 4 bases, and 19 bases lay between the germline ends. The CDR3 covers 16 residues. From germline, CDR1 is SGHTA and CDR2 FQGTGA. The CDR3 DNA is TGTGCCAGCAGCTCTAACGCCCCGGGCAGTGGCACTGAAGCTTTCTTT. As protein: CASSSNAPGSGTEAFF.

The chain combines TRBV21-1 with TRBJ2-1; the table's D call of TRBD2 was not tested on the DNA. TRBV21-1 is given as a pseudogene. This CDR3 is 18 amino acids long. CDR3: CASSKNLRGGGPYNEQFF. In DNA form, the CDR3 reads TGTGCCAGCAGCAAAAATTTACGAGGCGGGGGGCCCTACAATGAGCAGTTCTTC.

This clone was picked up one time. The CDR3 reads CASSKSVTRLGHPYNEQFF. The CDR3, as DNA: TGTGCCAGCAGCAAGTCCGTCACTCGTCTGGGCCATCCCTACAATGAGCAGTTCTTC. V is TRBV21-1 and J is TRBJ2-1; TRBD1 was called by the table and not checked on the DNA. TRBV21-1 is described as a pseudogene. This CDR3 is built from 19 residues.

The V gene is TRBV29-1, the J gene TRBJ1-3; D not certain. The germline CDR1 and CDR2 sequences are SQVTM and ANQGSEA. The CDR3 is made up of 15 amino acids. Trimming stripped 7 bases from V and 0 bases from J, with 16 bases between. The CDR3 sequence is CSAKTPLSSGNTIYF. The CDR3 DNA reads TGCAGCGCTAAGACCCCCTTGAGCTCTGGAAACACCATATATTTT.

This chain joins TRBV18 and TRBJ2-7; TRBD1 matches 10 bases. With 5 bases clipped from V and 3 bases from J, the junction kept 7 bases outside the gene matches. The CDR3 loop spans 15 amino acids. Germline CDR1 reads KGHSH; CDR2 reads LQKENI. CDR3 sequence: CASSTRQGAHYEQYF. CDR3 bases: TGTGCCAGCTCAACGCGACAGGGGGCCCACTACGAGCAGTACTTC. The whole variable domain, filled in from reference TRBV18 and TRBJ2-7, reads NAGVMQNPRHLVRRRGQEARLRCSPMKGHSHVYWYRQLPEEGLKFMVYLQKENIIDESGMPKERFSAEFPKEGPSILRIQQVVRGDSAAYFCASSTRQGAHYEQYFGPGTRLTVT.

This chain connects TRBV6-5 to TRBJ2-7; a possible D gene is TRBD1 (5 bases). The CDR3 extends over 16 amino acids. Trimming pared 4 bases from V and 2 bases from J, leaving 18 bases between. Per germline, CDR1 MNHEY and CDR2 SVGAGI. The CDR3 sequence: CASSWKGRGAPYEQYF. In nucleotides, the CDR3 is TGTGCCAGCAGTTGGAAGGGAAGGGGCGCCCCCTACGAGCAGTACTTC.

V gene TRBV28 combines with J gene TRBJ1-5, with D maybe TRBD1 (6 bases). CDR1 is MDHEN, CDR2 SYDVKM, per germline. This CDR3 is 18 amino acids long. V lost 4 bases, J lost 3 bases, and 22 bases lay in between. CDR3 sequence: CASSSTLSGHTPNQPQHF. CDR3 bases: TGTGCCAGCAGTTCCACTCTGTCGGGACACACACCCAATCAGCCCCAGCATTTT.

V gene TRBV29-1 combines with J gene TRBJ2-7; D assignment may be TRBD1 or TRBD2 (6 bases each). This CDR3 spans 13 amino acids. Trimming removed 4 bases from V and 6 bases from J, with 16 bases in between. Germline V gives CDR1 SQVTM, CDR2 ANQGSEA. The CDR3 is CSVGQEGSREQYF. In nucleotides, the CDR3 is TGCAGCGTTGGACAGGAGGGGTCACGCGAGCAGTACTTC.

The chain recombines TRBV27 with TRBJ2-1; 7 nucleotides match TRBD1. The CDR3 is 16 residues long. Germline trimming cut 1 base from V and 3 bases from J; bases unmatched to any gene: 6. CDR1 is MNHEY, CDR2 SMNVEV, per germline (reference sequence). CDR3 loop: CASSLWSGGSYNEQFF. The DNA for the CDR3 is TGTGCCAGCAGTTTATGGTCAGGGGGAAGCTACAATGAGCAGTTCTTC.

The chain employs TRBV9 and TRBJ2-7; D unclear. The germline V gene encodes CDR1 SGDLS and CDR2 YYNGEE. The V end was cut by 3 bases, the J end by 6 bases, with 16 bases between. The CDR3 length is 14 residues. CDR3: CASSADPLETEQYF. The DNA of the CDR3 is TGTGCCAGCAGCGCGGACCCGCTTGAAACCGAGCAGTACTTC.

CDR3: CASSISGAVDYGYTF. The CDR3 DNA reads TGTGCCAGTAGTATTTCCGGGGCAGTTGACTATGGCTACACCTTC. V and J are TRBV19 and TRBJ1-2; D may be TRBD1 (5 bases). Trimming pared 3 bases from V and 3 bases from J, leaving 14 bases between. The germline V gene has CDR1 LNHDA and CDR2 SQIVND (reference sequence). CDR3 length equals 15 residues.

J is TRBJ1-2 and V is TRBV4-3; 8 positions agree with TRBD1. This CDR3 has 14 amino acids. CDR1 is LGHNA and CDR2 is YSLEER in the germline V gene. The trim removed 1 base at V and 7 bases at J, leaving 5 bases unmatched. The CDR3 nucleotides read TGCGCCAGCAGCCAAGGGCAGGGGGCCGGTGGCTACACCTTC. It codes for CASSQGQGAGGYTF.

As regards this clone: This sample also contains other DNA sequences that code for the same CDR3. V usage is TRBV5-4 and J usage is TRBJ2-3; 7 bases match TRBD2. CDR1 is SGHNT, CDR2 YYREEE, per germline (reference sequence). The CDR3 spans 15 residues. J lost 0 bases, V lost 4 bases, and 5 bases had no gene match. CDR3 DNA: TGTGCCAGCAGCCCCCTTAGCGGGAGCACAGATACGCAGTATTTT. Translating gives CASSPLSGSTDTQYF. The full variable domain, its missing parts supplied by reference TRBV5-4 and TRBJ2-3, is ETGVTQSPTHLIKTRGQQVTLRCSSQSGHNTVSWYQQALGQGPQFIFQYYREEENGRGNFPPRFSGLQFPNYSSELNVNALELDDSALYLCASSPLSGSTDTQYFGPGTRLTVL.

V gene TRBV10-3 combines with J gene TRBJ1-1, with no clear D. Germline CDR1 is ENHRY and CDR2 is SYGVKD. Trimming pared 7 bases from V and 3 bases from J, leaving 12 bases between. This CDR3 comprises 13 residues. This chain's CDR3 is CAITNGADTEAFF. In DNA form, the CDR3 reads TGTGCCATCACAAATGGCGCGGACACTGAAGCTTTCTTT.

The chain links TRBV19 to TRBJ1-1; possible D gene TRBD1, 5 bases. Germline values: CDR1 LNHDA, CDR2 SQIVND (reference sequence). The CDR3 totals 16 residues. V was cut by 1 base and J by 0 bases, with 12 bases left in between. CDR3 amino acids: CASSIGQIPMNTEAFF. CDR3 coding DNA: TGTGCCAGTAGTATAGGACAGATACCGATGAACACTGAAGCTTTCTTT.

The chain uses TRBV10-3 and TRBJ2-7, with D perhaps TRBD2 (6 bases). The CDR3 has 14 residues. CDR1 is ENHRY, CDR2 SYGVKD, per germline. CDR3 coding DNA: TGTGTCTTCCGGTGGGGGGAACCCACCTACGAGCAGTACTTC. This gives the protein CVFRWGEPTYEQYF.

For the CDR3, the DNA is TGTGCCAGCAGCTCGTTAAGAGGGGCGATTGAAGCTTTCTTT. It specifies CASSSLRGAIEAFF. The V call is TRBV11-2, the J call TRBJ1-1; tentative D call: TRBD1 (5 bases). Germline values: CDR1 SGHAT, CDR2 FQNNGV. The CDR3 is 14 amino acids. Between the trimmed V and J ends, which lost 4 bases and 7 bases, there was a span of 16 bases.

V usage is TRBV5-1 and J usage is TRBJ2-7, with D perhaps matching TRBD1 (7 bases). Germline V gene lookup returns CDR1 SGHRS and CDR2 YFSETQ. The V and J ends lost 4 bases and 12 bases respectively, with 23 bases between them. CDR3 length: 14 residues. CDR3 sequence reads: CASSQGQTLAEWYF. CDR3 DNA: TGCGCCAGCAGCCAGGGACAGACCTTAGCGGAGTGGTACTTC.